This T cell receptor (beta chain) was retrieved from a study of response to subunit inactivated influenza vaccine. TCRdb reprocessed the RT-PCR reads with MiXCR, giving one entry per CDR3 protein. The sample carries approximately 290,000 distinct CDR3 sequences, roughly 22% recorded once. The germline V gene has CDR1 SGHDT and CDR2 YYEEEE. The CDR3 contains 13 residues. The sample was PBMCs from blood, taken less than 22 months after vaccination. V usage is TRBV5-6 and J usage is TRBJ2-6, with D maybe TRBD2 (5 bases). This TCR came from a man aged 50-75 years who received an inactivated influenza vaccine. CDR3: CATSGSGANVLTF. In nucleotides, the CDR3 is TGTGCTACCAGCGGCTCTGGGGCCAACGTCCTGACTTTC.